The 6 T cell receptor beta chains listed next were all sequenced from one sample in a study of human T cells and chemical hapten exposure. TCRdb re-derived calls from the RACE reads in MiXCR, one entry per CDR3 protein. The sample contains 85,000 to 100,000 distinct CDR3 sequences, roughly 27% of which appear only once. This sample's time point: patch test 3, about 24 weeks after DPC sensitization. Treatment indicated: therapeutic diphenylcyclopropenone sensitization with weekly scalp DPC. Sequencing used whole blood, obtained in connection with sensitization to the hapten diphenylcyclopropenone (DPC). These receptors all come from a man in his forties or fifties with alopecia areata. Some clones in this sample may be carry-over from other donors' samples.

This clonotype was seen only a few times. CDR3 in DNA: TGTGCCAGCAGCCAAACCGGGACCAGCACAGATACGCAGTATTTT. Translating gives CASSQTGTSTDTQYF. The genes are TRBV4-2 and TRBJ2-3; the D call may be TRBD1 or TRBD2 (5 bases each). The V end lost 2 bases, the J end lost 0 bases, and 9 bases lay between the germline ends. CDR1 and CDR2 from the germline V gene are LGHNA and YNFKEQ. The CDR3 is made up of 15 amino acids.

The chain carries TRBV6-1 and TRBJ2-3, with 10 bases fitting TRBD2. J was trimmed by 7 bases and V by 6 bases; bases with no gene match: 7. Germline V CDR1 and CDR2: MNHNS, SASEGT. The CDR3 covers 14 residues. This CDR3 reads CASSATSGPYTQYF. The CDR3 region has the DNA TGTGCCAGCAGCGCGACTAGCGGGCCCTATACGCAGTATTTT.

This rearrangement joins TRBV7-9 to TRBJ2-4; TRBD2 matches at 9 bases. Germline CDR1 and CDR2: SEHNR and FQNEAQ (reference sequence). The length of the CDR3 is 14 residues. The trim removed 2 bases at V and 8 bases at J, leaving 4 bases unmatched. CDR3 nucleotides: TGTGCCAGCAGCTTAAGGCGGGAGGGAGACATTCAGTACTTC. Its translation is CASSLRREGDIQYF.

V gene TRBV2 combines with J gene TRBJ1-1; 8 bases map to TRBD1. Unmatched junction bases numbered 14, after V lost 9 bases and J lost 5 bases. Per the germline V gene, CDR1 is SNHLY and CDR2 is FYNNEI. CDR3 length: 15 amino acids. The CDR3 loop reads CARGQGGLCGTEAFF. CDR3 bases: TGTGCCAGAGGACAGGGTGGGTTATGCGGGACTGAAGCTTTCTTT.

This clonotype has a count of ten or more. The J gene is TRBJ1-6, the V gene TRBV6-5; TRBD1 is a possible D gene (5 bases). Germline loops: CDR1 MNHEY, CDR2 SVGAGI. The ends were cut back, 2 bases at V and 8 bases at J, with 16 bases in the middle. The CDR3 extends over 16 amino acids. The chain's CDR3 is CASSYQRDLWDSPLHF. The CDR3, as DNA: TGTGCCAGCAGTTACCAACGGGACTTGTGGGATTCACCCCTCCACTTT.

J is TRBJ1-5 and V is TRBV20-1; 9 bases are shared with TRBD1. CDR3 length: 13 amino acids. Germline values: CDR1 DFQATT, CDR2 SNEGSKA (reference sequence). V lost 6 bases to trimming and J lost 6 bases; unmatched junction nucleotides: 6. The CDR3 reads CSALTGGGQPQHF. CDR3 nucleotides: TGCAGTGCCCTGACAGGGGGAGGTCAGCCCCAGCATTTT.